This is a list of T cell receptor beta chains from one sample in a study of shared clonotypes between healthy human individuals. Profiled with immunoSEQ multiplex PCR; TCRdb holds only in-frame clones, not every one. This table has more than 2 million clones, less than 95% appearing once. The sequenced sample consisted of naive CD8+ T cells sorted from blood. All receptors derive from a man aged 18 to 35 in good health. The CDR3 runs from the conserved cysteine through the conserved F or W. A D gene is named only where the DNA matches it firmly. Expanded clones get a size class; other rows say once, few or many, or leave the size out.

clone_size: -
j_call: TRBJ2-1
v_call: TRBV5-6
d_call: -
cdr3_nt: TGTGCCAGCAGCTTGGGAACAAACAATGAGCAGTTCTTC
cdr3_aa: CASSLGTNNEQFF

clone_size: -
j_call: TRBJ2-7
v_call: TRBV27
d_call: TRBD1
cdr3_nt: TGTGCCAGCAGTCCGGGACAGGGTGCCGACGAGCAGTACTTC
cdr3_aa: CASSPGQGADEQYF

clone_size: -
j_call: TRBJ1-1
v_call: TRBV7-3
d_call: -
cdr3_nt: TGTGCCAGCAGCCCGACGGAGCACACTGAAGCTTTCTTT
cdr3_aa: CASSPTEHTEAFF

clone_size: -
j_call: TRBJ1-6
v_call: TRBV27
d_call: -
cdr3_nt: TGTGCCAGCAGCTCCGGTACCCGCGGTTCACCCCTCCACTTT
cdr3_aa: CASSSGTRGSPLHF

clone_size: -
j_call: TRBJ2-5
v_call: TRBV5-4
d_call: -
cdr3_nt: TGTGCCAGCAGCCTTTGGGGGGAAGAGACCCAGTACTTC
cdr3_aa: CASSLWGEETQYF

clone_size: -
j_call: TRBJ2-1
v_call: TRBV13
d_call: -
cdr3_nt: TGTGCCAGCAGCTTAGGGGGTTATGAGCAGTTCTTC
cdr3_aa: CASSLGGYEQFF

clone_size: once
j_call: TRBJ1-6
v_call: TRBV9
d_call: -
cdr3_nt: TGTGCCAGCAGCGTAGAGGACAGCAATTCACCCCTCCACTTT
cdr3_aa: CASSVEDSNSPLHF

clone_size: -
j_call: TRBJ1-1
v_call: TRBV11-2
d_call: -
cdr3_nt: TGTGCCAGCAGCTTAGGAGCGTTCAGGGAGAACACTGAAGCTTTCTTT
cdr3_aa: CASSLGAFRENTEAFF

clone_size: -
j_call: TRBJ1-2
v_call: TRBV6-4
d_call: -
cdr3_nt: TGTGCCAGCAGTGACCCTGGTCCTAACTATGGCTACACCTTC
cdr3_aa: CASSDPGPNYGYTF

clone_size: -
j_call: TRBJ1-5
v_call: TRBV4-1
d_call: -
cdr3_nt: TGCGCCAGCAGCCATATGACAAATCAGCCCCAGCATTTT
cdr3_aa: CASSHMTNQPQHF

clone_size: -
j_call: TRBJ2-5
v_call: TRBV27
d_call: -
cdr3_nt: TGTGCCAGCAGTTCCCCTGGGGGTCCCGCAGAGACCCAGTACTTC
cdr3_aa: CASSSPGGPAETQYF

clone_size: -
j_call: TRBJ1-5
v_call: TRBV28
d_call: -
cdr3_nt: TGTGCCAGCAGCCGACCCCGGGGGATGGGGGTAGGGACCAATCAGCCCCAGCATTTT
cdr3_aa: CASSRPRGMGVGTNQPQHF

clone_size: -
j_call: TRBJ2-7
v_call: TRBV28
d_call: -
cdr3_nt: TGTGCCAGCACGTCCTGGGGCTACGAGCAGTACTTC
cdr3_aa: CASTSWGYEQYF

clone_size: once
j_call: TRBJ2-7
v_call: TRBV11-2
d_call: TRBD1
cdr3_nt: TGTGCCAGCAGCGCCGGGACAGGGAGGAACGAGCAGTACTTC
cdr3_aa: CASSAGTGRNEQYF

clone_size: -
j_call: TRBJ2-2
v_call: TRBV5-4
d_call: -
cdr3_nt: TGTGCCAGCACCCTTGGCACCGGGGAGCTGTTTTTT
cdr3_aa: CASTLGTGELFF

clone_size: -
j_call: TRBJ2-1
v_call: TRBV18
d_call: TRBD2
cdr3_nt: TGTGCCAGCACGACCCTAGCGGGGCTTTACAATGAGCAGTTCTTC
cdr3_aa: CASTTLAGLYNEQFF

clone_size: -
j_call: TRBJ2-1
v_call: TRBV5-6
d_call: TRBD2
cdr3_nt: TGTGCCAGCAGCTGGGCGGGGGGCGAGCAGTTCTTC
cdr3_aa: CASSWAGGEQFF

clone_size: -
j_call: TRBJ1-1
v_call: TRBV9
d_call: -
cdr3_nt: TGTGCCAGCAGCGGACCGTCGGGGGGCACTGAAGCTTTCTTT
cdr3_aa: CASSGPSGGTEAFF

clone_size: -
j_call: TRBJ2-1
v_call: TRBV4-3
d_call: TRBD2
cdr3_nt: TGCGCCAGCAGCCCAGCCCCGACTAGCGGTTACAATGAGCAGTTCTTC
cdr3_aa: CASSPAPTSGYNEQFF

clone_size: -
j_call: TRBJ2-1
v_call: TRBV29-1
d_call: -
cdr3_nt: TGCAGCGTCCGGGTTGATGAGCAGTTCTTC
cdr3_aa: CSVRVDEQFF

clone_size: few
j_call: TRBJ2-1
v_call: TRBV12-5
d_call: -
cdr3_nt: TGTGCTAGTGGTTTGGTCGGAGCTGATCACAATGAGCAGTTCTTC
cdr3_aa: CASGLVGADHNEQFF

clone_size: -
j_call: TRBJ2-7
v_call: TRBV19
d_call: -
cdr3_nt: TGTGCCAGTAGCAACCTTCCGACAGCCATACCTTACGAGCAGTACTTC
cdr3_aa: CASSNLPTAIPYEQYF

clone_size: -
j_call: TRBJ1-6
v_call: TRBV27
d_call: -
cdr3_nt: TGTGCCAGCAGTTTATCCAGCAATAATTCACCCCTCCACTTT
cdr3_aa: CASSLSSNNSPLHF

clone_size: -
j_call: TRBJ1-2
v_call: TRBV19
d_call: -
cdr3_nt: TGTGCCAGTAGTATTGGTAATTCAGCCCCCAATGGCTACACCTTC
cdr3_aa: CASSIGNSAPNGYTF

clone_size: -
j_call: TRBJ1-4
v_call: TRBV5-1
d_call: -
cdr3_nt: TGCGCCAGCAGCTTGCAGGGTCAGATTGAAAAACTGTTTTTT
cdr3_aa: CASSLQGQIEKLFF

clone_size: -
j_call: TRBJ2-1
v_call: TRBV9
d_call: TRBD1
cdr3_nt: TGTGCCAGCAGCGGGGACAGGGAGTACAATGAGCAGTTCTTC
cdr3_aa: CASSGDREYNEQFF

clone_size: once
j_call: TRBJ2-2
v_call: TRBV7-7
d_call: TRBD2
cdr3_nt: TGTGCTAGCAGCTATGGAGCGGGAACGCCCGGGGAGCTGTTTTTT
cdr3_aa: CASSYGAGTPGELFF

clone_size: -
j_call: TRBJ2-1
v_call: TRBV2
d_call: -
cdr3_nt: TGTGCCAGCAGCAAGGGAAGTAACTACAATGAGCAGTTCTTC
cdr3_aa: CASSKGSNYNEQFF

clone_size: -
j_call: TRBJ2-7
v_call: TRBV18
d_call: -
cdr3_nt: TGTGCCAGCTCACCGAAGGACTCAACCTACGAGCAGTACTTC
cdr3_aa: CASSPKDSTYEQYF

clone_size: -
j_call: TRBJ2-2
v_call: TRBV11-2
d_call: TRBD1
cdr3_nt: TGTGCCAGCAGCTTAGCGGCAGGGGGCACCGGGGAGCTGTTTTTT
cdr3_aa: CASSLAAGGTGELFF

clone_size: -
j_call: TRBJ1-2
v_call: TRBV19
d_call: TRBD1
cdr3_nt: TGTGCCAGTAGTATCGGGCAGGGGGTAATCTATGGCTACACCTTC
cdr3_aa: CASSIGQGVIYGYTF

clone_size: -
j_call: TRBJ2-2
v_call: TRBV4-1
d_call: TRBD1
cdr3_nt: TGCGCCAGCAGCCACCGGGACAGTATCACCGGGGAGCTGTTTTTT
cdr3_aa: CASSHRDSITGELFF

clone_size: once
j_call: TRBJ1-1
v_call: TRBV13
d_call: -
cdr3_nt: TGTGCCAGCAGCTTTGCGGGGGAAACTGAAGCTTTCTTT
cdr3_aa: CASSFAGETEAFF

clone_size: -
j_call: TRBJ2-4
v_call: TRBV7-8
d_call: TRBD1
cdr3_nt: TGTGCCAGCAGCCCTTACGACAGGGACAAAAACATTCAGTACTTC
cdr3_aa: CASSPYDRDKNIQYF

clone_size: -
j_call: TRBJ2-1
v_call: TRBV11-2
d_call: -
cdr3_nt: TGTGCCAGCAGCTTAGGAAGCGCATTAAGCTCCTACAATGAGCAGTTCTTC
cdr3_aa: CASSLGSALSSYNEQFF

clone_size: -
j_call: TRBJ2-7
v_call: TRBV6-5
d_call: TRBD1
cdr3_nt: TGTGCCAGCAGTTACACCGGGACAGGGGCCGAGCAGTACTTC
cdr3_aa: CASSYTGTGAEQYF

clone_size: once
j_call: TRBJ1-2
v_call: TRBV27
d_call: -
cdr3_nt: TGTGCCAGCAGTTCTCAGGGTTCCCCTCCCACCTTC
cdr3_aa: CASSSQGSPPTF

clone_size: -
j_call: TRBJ2-1
v_call: TRBV5-4
d_call: -
cdr3_nt: TGTGCCAGCAGCCCCCGAGATTACAATGAGCAGTTCTTC
cdr3_aa: CASSPRDYNEQFF

clone_size: -
j_call: TRBJ2-1
v_call: TRBV27
d_call: -
cdr3_nt: TGTGCCAGCAGTTTGTCGGGGTTACACAATGAGCAGTTCTTC
cdr3_aa: CASSLSGLHNEQFF

clone_size: -
j_call: TRBJ2-1
v_call: TRBV11-3
d_call: -
cdr3_nt: TGTGCCAGCAGCCTAGGGGAGGCTCCTTACAATGAGCAGTTCTTC
cdr3_aa: CASSLGEAPYNEQFF

clone_size: -
j_call: TRBJ2-7
v_call: TRBV4-1
d_call: -
cdr3_nt: TGCGCCAGCAGCCAAGAACTCTCGGGCAGGGCCTACGAGCAGTACTTC
cdr3_aa: CASSQELSGRAYEQYF

clone_size: -
j_call: TRBJ2-1
v_call: TRBV7-6
d_call: -
cdr3_nt: TGTGCCAGCTCGAACTTAGCAGGGGATAGCAGGAATGAGCAGTTCTTC
cdr3_aa: CASSNLAGDSRNEQFF

clone_size: -
j_call: TRBJ2-7
v_call: TRBV27
d_call: TRBD1
cdr3_nt: TGTGCCAGCAGCTCACAGGGGATCGTCGACGAGCAGTACTTC
cdr3_aa: CASSSQGIVDEQYF

clone_size: -
j_call: TRBJ1-2
v_call: TRBV9
d_call: -
cdr3_nt: TGTGCCAGCAGCGTAGGGCCAGGGAGTAGCTATGGCTACACCTTC
cdr3_aa: CASSVGPGSSYGYTF

clone_size: once
j_call: TRBJ1-2
v_call: TRBV7-9
d_call: -
cdr3_nt: TGTGCCAGCAGCCTACGACAACCTAACTATGGCTACACCTTC
cdr3_aa: CASSLRQPNYGYTF

clone_size: -
j_call: TRBJ1-3
v_call: TRBV10-3
d_call: TRBD1
cdr3_nt: TGTGCCATCAGTGCCGACAGGGGTCAAAACACCATATATTTT
cdr3_aa: CAISADRGQNTIYF

clone_size: -
j_call: TRBJ1-2
v_call: TRBV27
d_call: TRBD1
cdr3_nt: TGTGCCAGCAGTTTAGGTGGGACAGGGCTGCGTGGCTACACCTTC
cdr3_aa: CASSLGGTGLRGYTF

clone_size: -
j_call: TRBJ2-3
v_call: TRBV14
d_call: -
cdr3_nt: TGTGCCAGCAGCCAAGATTTTGTACGGGGAACTAGCACAGATACGCAGTATTTT
cdr3_aa: CASSQDFVRGTSTDTQYF

clone_size: -
j_call: TRBJ2-1
v_call: TRBV12-5
d_call: TRBD2
cdr3_nt: TGTGCTAGTGGCCCGGGGGGGGTTTACAATGAGCAGTTCTTC
cdr3_aa: CASGPGGVYNEQFF

clone_size: -
j_call: TRBJ1-4
v_call: TRBV15
d_call: -
cdr3_nt: TGTGCCACCAGCAGAGATCTTGAGGAAAAACTGTTTTTT
cdr3_aa: CATSRDLEEKLFF

clone_size: -
j_call: TRBJ1-1
v_call: TRBV28
d_call: TRBD1
cdr3_nt: TGTGCCAGCAGTTCACTACAGGGGGGCACTGAAGCTTTCTTT
cdr3_aa: CASSSLQGGTEAFF

clone_size: -
j_call: TRBJ1-4
v_call: TRBV9
d_call: -
cdr3_nt: TGTGCCAGCAGCGCAAGCGGGGCTTCTAATGAAAAACTGTTTTTT
cdr3_aa: CASSASGASNEKLFF

clone_size: -
j_call: TRBJ2-5
v_call: TRBV6-1
d_call: -
cdr3_nt: TGTGCCAGCAGTGGAGGAGCGGCCCCAGAGACCCAGTACTTC
cdr3_aa: CASSGGAAPETQYF

clone_size: -
j_call: TRBJ2-7
v_call: TRBV7-9
d_call: -
cdr3_nt: TGTGCCAGCAGCTTTCTCGGCCTGCTCTCCGAGCAGTACTTC
cdr3_aa: CASSFLGLLSEQYF

clone_size: -
j_call: TRBJ2-3
v_call: TRBV4-1
d_call: -
cdr3_nt: TGCGCCAGCAGCCAAGAACCGCCCCAGGTTGCCGGTGGCACAGATACGCAGTATTTT
cdr3_aa: CASSQEPPQVAGGTDTQYF

clone_size: -
j_call: TRBJ2-2
v_call: TRBV5-8
d_call: -
cdr3_nt: TGTGCCAGCAGCTTGGATGTGACCGGGGAGCTGTTTTTT
cdr3_aa: CASSLDVTGELFF

clone_size: -
j_call: TRBJ1-4
v_call: TRBV9
d_call: TRBD1
cdr3_nt: TGTGCCAGCAGCGTAGGGACAGGCGTTGAAAAACTGTTTTTT
cdr3_aa: CASSVGTGVEKLFF

clone_size: -
j_call: TRBJ1-1
v_call: TRBV6-1
d_call: -
cdr3_nt: TGTGCCAGCAGTGATCCGGACCGGATGAACACTGAAGCTTTCTTT
cdr3_aa: CASSDPDRMNTEAFF

clone_size: -
j_call: TRBJ2-2
v_call: TRBV6-6
d_call: -
cdr3_nt: TGTGCCAGCAGCCCCCCCTTTACAGGGTCCCACGGGGAGCTGTTTTTT
cdr3_aa: CASSPPFTGSHGELFF

clone_size: -
j_call: TRBJ1-2
v_call: TRBV29-1
d_call: -
cdr3_nt: TGCAGCGTTGACGGAGAAAACTATGGCTACACCTTC
cdr3_aa: CSVDGENYGYTF